Given below is one T cell receptor beta chain in context. Its antigen remains unknown. The CDR3 totals 15 residues. CDR1 is SGHDN, CDR2 FVKESK, per germline. Trimming removed 4 bases from V and 3 bases from J, with 15 bases in between. The sample is drawn from a study of STAT3 mutations in large granular lymphocyte leukemia. Study results and limitations: Treatment regimens differed across patients between samplings. Suggested: STAT3 mutation was not the ancestral event for these clonal expansions. At least one immunodominant TCR beta clonotype appeared in every T-cell large granular lymphocyte leukemia patient. Some patients had persisting codominant clonotypes that could mask small clones.

Average productive template count per sample was around 43,000. Measured with immunoSEQ multiplex PCR; TCRdb has only the in-frame clones, and not every one. The top ten hold under 65% of the sample, which has over 10,000 clones, roughly 80% seen once. V and J are TRBV14 and TRBJ1-1; possible D gene TRBD1, 6 bases. Sequenced material: peripheral blood mononuclear cells. The source of this sequence is a man aged 55 to 70 with T-cell large granular lymphocyte leukemia. Some clones in this sample may be carry-over from other donors' samples. CDR3 sequence reads: CASSPTQGRDTEAFF. The CDR3 DNA reads as TGTGCCAGCAGCCCTACACAGGGAAGGGACACTGAAGCTTTCTTT. Full variable domain (rest looked up from reference TRBV14 and TRBJ1-1): EAGVTQFPSHSVIEKGQTVTLRCDPISGHDNLYWYRRVMGKEIKFLLHFVKESKQDESGMPNNRFLAERTGGTYSTLKVQPAELEDSGVYFCASSPTQGRDTEAFFGQGTRLTVV.